These T cell receptor beta chains were read from a single sample in a study of CD8 T cells in ankylosing spondylitis. TCRdb itself ran the 5' RACE reads through MiXCR, one entry per CDR3 protein. The data hold roughly 100,000 distinct CDR3 sequences, with under 30% observed a single time. Sequencing was carried out using synovial fluid, either unsorted or a sorted T cell fraction (not recorded which). Receptors originate from a male donor with ankylosing spondylitis. The CDR3 runs from the conserved cysteine through the conserved F or W. D genes are given only for firm matches.

CDR3aa,d_gene,v_gene,j_gene
CASSFSSRETQYF,.,TRBV5-1,TRBJ2-5
CASSSGVRAYNEQFF,.,TRBV19,TRBJ2-1
CSAPGTQVNQPQHF,.,TRBV20-1,TRBJ1-5
CSARTGGNNQPQHF,TRBD1,TRBV20-1,TRBJ1-5
CASSLAKSNEQFF,.,TRBV7-2,TRBJ2-1
CASRAQGWDYGYTF,.,TRBV28,TRBJ1-2
CASSLRDRLVGQPQHF,TRBD1,TRBV28,TRBJ1-5
CSVGVGGYTGELFF,TRBD2,TRBV29-1,TRBJ2-2
CSARSLAGVRDTQYF,TRBD2,TRBV20-1,TRBJ2-3
CSGKLADEQYF,TRBD2,TRBV29-1,TRBJ2-7
CAIQGQSNTDTQYF,.,TRBV10-3,TRBJ2-3
CSARAKVGSGGYTF,.,TRBV20-1,TRBJ1-2
CASSGEGSLTGELFF,.,TRBV10-2,TRBJ2-2
CSAASGSSYYNEQFF,TRBD2,TRBV20-1,TRBJ2-1
CASGSTGTSLPYEQYF,TRBD2,TRBV2,TRBJ2-7
CASSIRWGPGTNPQHF,.,TRBV19,TRBJ1-5
CASSLDPSAGVEQFF,TRBD2,TRBV11-2,TRBJ2-1
CSGWTDLYEQYF,.,TRBV29-1,TRBJ2-7
CASSLWGGMEGNEQFF,.,TRBV12-3/TRBV12-4,TRBJ2-1
CASSPGLAGVAYEQYF,TRBD2,TRBV5-1,TRBJ2-7
CASSRDRNTGELFF,TRBD1,TRBV12-3/TRBV12-4,TRBJ2-2
CASSPYLQETQYF,.,TRBV18,TRBJ2-5
CASSIGFGTNYGYTF,.,TRBV19,TRBJ1-2
CASSASGQGNNEQFF,TRBD1,TRBV9,TRBJ2-1
CASSPSTDGYGYTF,.,TRBV18,TRBJ1-2
CASSRHPTTNEKLFF,.,TRBV19,TRBJ1-4
CSALGTLNTGELFF,.,TRBV20-1,TRBJ2-2
CASSLGRQGQPQHF,TRBD1,TRBV3-1,TRBJ1-5
CAWSLRGRGETQYF,TRBD1,TRBV30,TRBJ2-5